This entry lists 20 T cell receptor beta chains sequenced from one sample in a study of early T cells in non-severe SARS-CoV-2 infection. One entry per CDR3 protein results from TCRdb running MiXCR on the 5' RACE reads. Of tens of thousands of distinct CDR3 sequences listed, just under 9% are singletons. Input material: whole blood. Source of these receptors: an adult who was a healthcare worker with PCR-confirmed SARS-CoV-2 infection or an uninfected control (not recorded which).

The chain links TRBV6-6 to TRBJ2-6; 10 bases agree with TRBD2. The CDR3 is 15 amino acids. V lost 5 bases to trimming and J lost 9 bases; unmatched junction nucleotides: 7. Germline V gives CDR1 MNHNY, CDR2 SVGAGI (reference sequence). Here the CDR3 reads CASSKRTSGINVLTF. In nucleotides, the CDR3 is TGTGCCAGCAGTAAACGGACTAGCGGAATCAACGTCCTGACTTTC.

This clonotype was found many times. The rearrangement joins TRBV6-5 to TRBJ2-2, with TRBD2 matching 8 bases. CDR3 length: 16 residues. Per germline, CDR1 MNHEY and CDR2 SVGAGI. Trimming removed 6 bases from V and 6 bases from J; junction bases left unmatched: 12. CDR3 nucleotides: TGTGCCAGCAGACGAGCGGGAGTGGGTCAGGCCGGGGAGCTGTTTTTT. Translated, it gives CASRRAGVGQAGELFF.

This clonotype was recorded at least ten times. This rearrangement joins TRBV7-3 to TRBJ1-1; D remains ambiguous. V shed 0 bases and J shed 7 bases, with 9 bases lying between them. Germline values: CDR1 SGHTA, CDR2 FQGTGA. The CDR3 loop spans 13 amino acids. CDR3 residues: CASSLTRQDEAFF. DNA of the CDR3: TGTGCCAGCAGCTTAACGCGGCAGGATGAAGCTTTCTTT.

This clonotype was observed many times. V is TRBV2 and J is TRBJ2-7; D is unresolved. The CDR3 extends over 12 amino acids. Trimming took 8 bases from V and 9 from J, leaving 17 bases between them. Germline V lookup: CDR1 SNHLY, CDR2 FYNNEI. The CDR3 spells CASQEAISRQYF. CDR3 DNA: TGTGCCAGCCAAGAGGCGATCAGTCGGCAGTACTTC.

This clonotype was recorded many times. The chain recombines TRBV28 with TRBJ2-3; TRBD2 matches 10 bases. Germline-derived CDR1 and CDR2 are MDHEN and SYDVKM. This CDR3 comprises 15 residues. After removal of 7 bases from V and 4 bases from J, the junction contained 8 bases not matched to a gene. The DNA for the CDR3 is TGTGCCAGCATCGCAGCGGGAGGGCCTTCAGATACGCAGTATTTT. This encodes CASIAAGGPSDTQYF.

This clonotype was counted only a few times. CDR3 sequence (DNA): TGTGCCAGCAGCTTAATACTGGGACCGAGGAACACCATATATTTT. Translating gives CASSLILGPRNTIYF. The chain recombines TRBV11-2 with TRBJ1-3; the D gene is possibly TRBD1 (5 bases). The CDR3 covers 15 residues. V dropped 2 bases and J dropped 7 bases, with 15 bases sitting between them. Looked up from germline, CDR1 is SGHAT and CDR2 is FQNNGV.

The table lists this clonotype with a few counts. V and J are TRBV13 and TRBJ2-7; 7 nucleotides line up with TRBD2. Germline V gene data show CDR1 as PRHDT and CDR2 as FYEKMQ (reference sequence). V gave up 7 bases and J gave up 0 bases; unmatched junction bases: 12. The CDR3 is made up of 16 amino acids. The CDR3 nucleotides read TGTGCCAGCACCCAAACCCCGGAGCGGGGCTCCTACGAGCAGTACTTC. This translates into CASTQTPERGSYEQYF. Supplemented by reference TRBV13 and TRBJ2-7, the full variable domain reads AAGVIQSPRHLIKEKRETATLKCYPIPRHDTVYWYQQGPGQDPQFLISFYEKMQSDKGSIPDRFSAQQFSDYHSELNMSSLELGDSALYFCASTQTPERGSYEQYFGPGTRLTVT.

This clonotype appeared many times. V gene TRBV10-3 combines with J gene TRBJ1-1; no firm D call. CDR1 and CDR2 (germline): ENHRY, SYGVKD. CDR3 length: 13 residues. The V and J ends lost 3 bases and 3 bases respectively, with 8 bases between them. DNA for the CDR3: TGTGCCATCAGTGACGAGGTGGACACTGAAGCTTTCTTT. Its protein is CAISDEVDTEAFF.

V gene TRBV7-2 combines with J gene TRBJ2-2; 12 nucleotides line up with TRBD2. The V gene end was trimmed by 5 bases and the J gene end by 6 bases; junction bases not matched to a gene: 4. This CDR3 region has 15 residues. Germline CDR1 is SGHTA and CDR2 is FQGNSA. CDR3 nucleotides: TGTGCCAGCAGCCCGTCTAGCGGGAGGGCCGGGGAGCTGTTTTTT. This codes for CASSPSSGRAGELFF.

This clonotype was counted only a few times. The chain combines TRBV28 with TRBJ2-1, with a tentative D call TRBD1 (6 bases). V was cut by 10 bases and J by 7 bases, with 14 bases left in between. Germline CDR1 is MDHEN and CDR2 is SYDVKM. This CDR3 comprises 12 residues. The CDR3, as DNA: TGTGCCACCTCCCTCCAGGGGAATGAGCAGTTCTTC. It translates to CATSLQGNEQFF.

The chain joins TRBV10-3 to TRBJ2-5; D call uncertain. V was shortened by 3 bases and J by 3 bases, with 2 bases between the two germline ends. The CDR3 is 11 residues long. In germline, CDR1 is ENHRY, CDR2 SYGVKD. The chain's CDR3 is CAISEKETQYF. The CDR3 DNA reads as TGTGCCATCAGTGAAAAAGAGACCCAGTACTTC.

This clonotype has ten or more counts. The rearrangement links TRBV12-3 or TRBV12-4 to TRBJ2-3, with 11 bases identical to TRBD2. The CDR3 is 16 residues long. V was clipped by 7 bases and J by 2 bases; unmatched bases: 8. The CDR3 region is CASILRLAGNTDTQYF. CDR3 coding DNA: TGTGCCAGCATCCTTCGACTAGCGGGAAACACAGATACGCAGTATTTT.

There are many counts of this clonotype. The chain combines TRBV19 with TRBJ2-3, with TRBD1 matching over 9 bases. This CDR3 is 14 amino acids long. Per the germline V gene, CDR1 is LNHDA and CDR2 is SQIVND (reference sequence). Losses at the gene ends were 6 bases for V and 8 bases for J; bases not matched to a gene: 9. CDR3 nucleotides: TGTGCCAGTAGGGGAGCGGGACAGGGTGGTACGCAGTATTTT. The encoded protein is CASRGAGQGGTQYF.

The sample holds many counts of this clonotype. J is TRBJ2-1 and V is TRBV24-1, with 9 positions matching TRBD1. The CDR3 is 17 amino acids. J gave up 8 bases and V 3 bases, and 13 bases lay outside the gene matches. CDR1 is KGHDR and CDR2 is SFDVKD in the germline V gene. CDR3 nucleotide sequence: TGTGCCACCAGTGATCGGACAGGGGAGAGGCGTACTGATGAGCAGTTCTTC. Translation gives CATSDRTGERRTDEQFF.

This clonotype was observed many times. V usage is TRBV29-1 and J usage is TRBJ1-4; 10 nucleotides align to TRBD1. V dropped 7 bases and J dropped 0; count of bases not matched to a gene: 5. The CDR3 covers 15 residues. The germline gives CDR1 SQVTM, CDR2 ANQGSEA. The CDR3, as DNA: TGCAGCGCCCGGACAGGGGGTGCAACTAATGAAAAACTGTTTTTT. Translation gives CSARTGGATNEKLFF. Drawing the rest from reference TRBV29-1 and TRBJ1-4, the complete variable domain is SAVISQKPSRDICQRGTSLTIQCQVDSQVTMMFWYRQQPGQSLTLIATANQGSEATYESGFVIDKFPISRPNLTFSTLTVSNMSPEDSSIYLCSARTGGATNEKLFFGSGTQLSVL.

The chain combines TRBV24-1 with TRBJ2-4; D is unresolved. The V end lost 2 bases, the J end lost 0 bases, and 4 bases lay between the germline ends. Per the germline V gene, CDR1 is KGHDR and CDR2 is SFDVKD. This CDR3 region has 14 residues. The CDR3 region is CATSDSGAKNIQYF. The CDR3 nucleotides read TGTGCCACCAGTGATTCAGGAGCCAAAAACATTCAGTACTTC.

The table lists this clonotype with many counts. V and J are TRBV27 and TRBJ2-1; D perhaps matches TRBD2 (6 bases). CDR1 and CDR2 (germline): MNHEY, SMNVEV (reference sequence). The germline V and J ends were trimmed by 8 bases and 3 bases, with 23 bases remaining between them. The CDR3 has 17 residues. CDR3 loop: CASRSLLEGLNYNEQFF. CDR3 nucleotide sequence: TGTGCCAGCCGTAGCCTTCTGGAGGGATTGAACTACAATGAGCAGTTCTTC.

This clonotype was recorded many times. The chain carries TRBV7-2 and TRBJ2-3, with no clear D. CDR1 is SGHTA and CDR2 is FQGNSA in the germline V gene. The CDR3 sequence is 12 residues long. The V and J ends lost 1 base and 10 bases respectively, with 9 bases between them. The CDR3 sequence is CASSLGPGAQYF. The CDR3 nucleotides are TGTGCCAGCAGCTTAGGACCGGGCGCGCAGTATTTT.

This clonotype has a handful of counts. Just one base apart from a much larger clone, this may be a read error. This chain connects TRBV5-6 to TRBJ1-1; a possible D gene is TRBD1 (5 bases). The CDR3 runs 13 residues. Germline V gene sequence: CDR1 SGHDT, CDR2 YYEEEE. CDR3 region: CVSSFWGRIEAFF. In nucleotides, the CDR3 is TGTGTCAGCAGCTTTTGGGGACGGATTGAAGCTTTCTTT.

This clonotype was observed many times. The rearrangement links TRBV7-9 to TRBJ2-1, with 8 bases aligning to TRBD1. The trim removed 5 bases at V and 6 bases at J, leaving 9 bases unmatched. Germline V gene sequence: CDR1 SEHNR, CDR2 FQNEAQ (reference sequence). The CDR3 length is 15 residues. CDR3 in DNA: TGTGCCAGCAGCCCGGGACAGGCGTCCACCAATGAGCAGTTCTTC. Translation gives CASSPGQASTNEQFF.